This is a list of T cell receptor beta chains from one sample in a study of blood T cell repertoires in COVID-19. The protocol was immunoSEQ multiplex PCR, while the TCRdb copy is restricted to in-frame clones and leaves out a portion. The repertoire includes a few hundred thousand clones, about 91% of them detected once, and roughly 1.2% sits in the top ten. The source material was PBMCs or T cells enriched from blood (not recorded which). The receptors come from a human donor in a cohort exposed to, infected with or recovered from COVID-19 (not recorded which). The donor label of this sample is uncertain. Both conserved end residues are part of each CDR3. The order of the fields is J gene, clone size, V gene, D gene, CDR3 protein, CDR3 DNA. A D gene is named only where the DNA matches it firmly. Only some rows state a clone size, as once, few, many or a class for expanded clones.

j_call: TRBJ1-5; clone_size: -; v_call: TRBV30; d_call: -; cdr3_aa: CAWSGMNQPQHF; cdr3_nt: TGTGCCTGGAGCGGGATGAATCAGCCCCAGCATTTT
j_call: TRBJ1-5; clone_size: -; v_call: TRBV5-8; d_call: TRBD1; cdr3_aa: CASSLARQGARQPQHF; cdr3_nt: TGTGCCAGCAGCTTAGCCCGACAGGGGGCAAGGCAGCCCCAGCATTTT
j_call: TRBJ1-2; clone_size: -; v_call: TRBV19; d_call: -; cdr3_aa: CASSPGHILVNGYTF; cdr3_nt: TGTGCCAGTAGTCCGGGACATATACTGGTTAATGGCTACACCTTC
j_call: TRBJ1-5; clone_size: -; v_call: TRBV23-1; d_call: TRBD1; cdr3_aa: CASSQWVHGTGINQPQHF; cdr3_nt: TGCGCCAGCAGTCAATGGGTACACGGGACAGGGATCAATCAGCCCCAGCATTTT
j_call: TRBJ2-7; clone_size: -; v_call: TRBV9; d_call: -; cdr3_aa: CASSPWDSSSYEQYF; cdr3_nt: TGTGCCAGCAGCCCCTGGGACTCCAGCTCCTACGAGCAGTACTTC
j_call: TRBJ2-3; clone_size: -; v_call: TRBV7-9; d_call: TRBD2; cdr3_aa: CASSTAGEADTQYF; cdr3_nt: TGTGCCAGCAGTACAGCGGGGGAGGCAGATACGCAGTATTTT
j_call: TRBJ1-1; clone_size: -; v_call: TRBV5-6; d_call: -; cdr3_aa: CASSLFSREAEAFF; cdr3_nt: TGTGCCAGCAGCTTGTTTAGCAGGGAGGCTGAAGCTTTCTTT
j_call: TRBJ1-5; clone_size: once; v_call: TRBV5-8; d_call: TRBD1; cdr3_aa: CASTRQGVRGQPQHF; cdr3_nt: TGTGCCAGCACCAGACAGGGGGTGAGAGGTCAGCCCCAGCATTTT
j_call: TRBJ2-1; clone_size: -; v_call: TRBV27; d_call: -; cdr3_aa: CAIASTGSSEQFF; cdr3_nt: TGTGCCATCGCATCAACAGGGTCTAGTGAGCAGTTCTTC
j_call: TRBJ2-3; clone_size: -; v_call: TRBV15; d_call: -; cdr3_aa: CATSLEQDSTDTQYF; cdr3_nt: TGTGCCACCAGCTTAGAACAGGATTCCACAGATACGCAGTATTTT
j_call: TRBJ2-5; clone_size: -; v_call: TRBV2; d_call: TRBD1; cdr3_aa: CASSGGGTGGPETQYF; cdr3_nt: TGTGCCAGCAGTGGGGGGGGCACAGGGGGCCCAGAGACCCAGTACTTC
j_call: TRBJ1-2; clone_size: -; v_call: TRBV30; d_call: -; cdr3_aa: CAWKLYELDYGYTF; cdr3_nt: TGTGCCTGGAAATTATATGAGCTGGACTATGGCTACACCTTC
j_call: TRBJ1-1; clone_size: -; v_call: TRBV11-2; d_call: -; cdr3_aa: CASSLGRDEAFF; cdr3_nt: TGTGCCAGCAGCTTGGGCAGGGATGAAGCTTTCTTT